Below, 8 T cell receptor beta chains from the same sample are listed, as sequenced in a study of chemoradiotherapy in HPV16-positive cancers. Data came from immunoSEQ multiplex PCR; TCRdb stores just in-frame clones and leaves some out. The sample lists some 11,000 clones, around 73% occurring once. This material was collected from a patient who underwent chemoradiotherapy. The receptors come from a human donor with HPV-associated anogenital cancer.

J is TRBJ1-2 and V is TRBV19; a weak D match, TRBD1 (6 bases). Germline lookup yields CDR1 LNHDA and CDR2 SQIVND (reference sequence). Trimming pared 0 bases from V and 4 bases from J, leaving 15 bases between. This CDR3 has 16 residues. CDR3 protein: CASSIDHGQQFYGYTF. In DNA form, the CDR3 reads TGTGCCAGTAGTATAGACCACGGACAGCAGTTCTATGGCTACACCTTC.

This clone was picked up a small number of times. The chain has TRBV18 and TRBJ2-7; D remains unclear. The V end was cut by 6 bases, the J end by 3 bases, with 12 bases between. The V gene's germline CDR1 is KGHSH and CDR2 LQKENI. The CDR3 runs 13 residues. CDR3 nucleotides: TGTGCCAGCTCTCGCCCCCTCGGCTACGAGCAGTACTTC. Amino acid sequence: CASSRPLGYEQYF.

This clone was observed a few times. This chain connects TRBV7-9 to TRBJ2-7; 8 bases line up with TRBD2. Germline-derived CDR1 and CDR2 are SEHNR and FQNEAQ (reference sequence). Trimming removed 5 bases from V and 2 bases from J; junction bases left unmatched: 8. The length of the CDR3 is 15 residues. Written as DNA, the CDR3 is TGTGCCAGCAGCCGCAGCGGGAGCCTACCCTACGAGCAGTACTTC. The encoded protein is CASSRSGSLPYEQYF.

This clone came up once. DNA for the CDR3: TGTGCCAGCAGTGTGGCTAGCGGGGCCTACGAGCAGTACTTC. Translation gives CASSVASGAYEQYF. The chain joins TRBV6-1 to TRBJ2-5; 9 bases fit TRBD2. Judging by the DNA end, TRBJ2-7 fits better; the J call may be wrong. The CDR3 is 14 amino acids. The germline CDR1 and CDR2 sequences are MNHNS and SASEGT.

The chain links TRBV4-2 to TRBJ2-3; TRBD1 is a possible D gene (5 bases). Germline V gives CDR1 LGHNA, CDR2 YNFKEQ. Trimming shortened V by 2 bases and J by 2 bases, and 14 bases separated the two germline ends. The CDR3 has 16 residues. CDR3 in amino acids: CASSQRQGGNTDTQYF. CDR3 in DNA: TGTGCCAGCAGCCAAAGGCAGGGCGGCAACACAGATACGCAGTATTTT.

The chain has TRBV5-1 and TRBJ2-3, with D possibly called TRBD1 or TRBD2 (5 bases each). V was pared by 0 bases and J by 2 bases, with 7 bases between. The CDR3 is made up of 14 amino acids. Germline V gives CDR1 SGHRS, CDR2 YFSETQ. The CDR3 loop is CASSLGGFTDTQYF. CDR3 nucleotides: TGCGCCAGCAGCTTGGGGGGGTTCACAGATACGCAGTATTTT.

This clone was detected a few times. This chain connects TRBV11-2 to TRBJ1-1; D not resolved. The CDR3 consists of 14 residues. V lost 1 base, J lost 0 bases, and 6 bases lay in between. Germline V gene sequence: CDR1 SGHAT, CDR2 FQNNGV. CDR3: CASSLGVLNTEAFF. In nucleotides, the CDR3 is TGTGCCAGCAGCTTAGGGGTCCTGAACACTGAAGCTTTCTTT.

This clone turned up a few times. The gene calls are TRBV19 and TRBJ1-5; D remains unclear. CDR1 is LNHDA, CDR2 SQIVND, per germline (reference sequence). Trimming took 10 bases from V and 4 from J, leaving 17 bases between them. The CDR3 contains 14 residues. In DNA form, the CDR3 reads TGTGCCACCAGAACCGGGTCCAAGAATCAGCCCCAGCATTTT. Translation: CATRTGSKNQPQHF.